The present T cell receptor (beta chain) was sequenced within a study of human T cells and chemical hapten exposure. Study-level background: Per-sample TCR yield variability stemmed mainly from small pooled library volume differences. General observations from the study: With regard to DPC sensitization, TCRs above 1 in 1000 frequency did not change.

For this clonotype: Its target is unknown.

The CDR3 has 16 amino acids. After removal of 7 bases from V and 5 bases from J, the junction contained 14 bases not matched to a gene. Germline lookup yields CDR1 MNHGY and CDR2 SAAAGT. The time point here: patch test 3, about 24 weeks after DPC sensitization. The treatment was: therapeutic diphenylcyclopropenone sensitization with weekly scalp DPC. Per the authors' pipeline: A per-sample median of about 95,000 TCRs was observed, with counts ranging from roughly 20,000 to 700,000. TCRdb re-called the RACE reads through MiXCR, storing one row per CDR3 protein. These V and J calls rely on TCRdb rather than the paper's analysis. The table records tens of thousands of distinct CDR3 sequences, about a tenth of them present only once.

The V call is TRBV6-8, the J call TRBJ2-7; 10 nucleotides line up with TRBD2. The receptor comes from a woman aged 50 to 60 with alopecia areata. Some clones in this sample may be carry-over from other donors' samples. The sample here was whole blood, taken in connection with sensitization to the hapten diphenylcyclopropenone (DPC). CDR3 in DNA: TGTGCCAGCACCGAGAGAGGACTAGCGGTCTGCGACGAGCAGTACTTC. Its protein is CASTERGLAVCDEQYF.